This paragraph covers one T cell receptor beta chain sequence. Its cognate antigen is unknown. Investigators isolated RNA and reverse transcribed it into cDNA to act as the sequencing template. Libraries were prepared by immunoSEQ multiplex PCR; TCRdb keeps only in-frame clonotypes and omits some of them. The repertoire consists of over 120,000 clones, with 45% to 60% occurring once and the leading ten covering 15% to 20%. With V trimmed by 1 base and J by 3 bases, 5 bases remained unmatched. CDR1 is SGHRS, CDR2 YFSETQ, per germline. The CDR3 spans 15 residues. The sample's treatment: oral pan-JAK inhibitor, 5-10 mg twice daily. These data originate in a study of CD8+ T cells in alopecia areata. Study observations and caveats: Among the top 100, expanded CD8+ clones, as well as scalp clonality, were significantly decreased by tofacitinib.

The chain uses TRBV5-1 and TRBJ1-2; the match to TRBD1 covers 8 bases. The TCR sequence derives from a human donor with alopecia areata. The sample was CD8+ T cells sorted from blood, taken at week 4, from a patient treated with tofacitinib. CDR3 sequence: CASSLIATGDYGYTF. DNA for the CDR3: TGCGCCAGCAGCTTGATAGCGACAGGGGACTATGGCTACACCTTC.